These 31 T cell receptor beta chains share one sample of origin, sequenced in a study of early stage breast cancer tumors. Some clones are missing from TCRdb's copy, which holds only in-frame ones; the method was immunoSEQ multiplex PCR. The data hold tens of thousands of clones, with 55% to 75% observed a single time. Input material: blood. Receptors originate from a person aged 45 to 59 with breast cancer.

The chain carries TRBV19 and TRBJ1-1, with D possibly being TRBD1 (6 bases). V dropped 5 bases and J dropped 4 bases, with 11 bases sitting between them. The CDR3 runs to 13 residues. Germline CDR1 and CDR2: LNHDA and SQIVND (reference sequence). The CDR3 bases are TGTGCCAGTAGTTGGGGGCTTGGCACTGAAGCTTTCTTT. Its translation is CASSWGLGTEAFF.

The chain carries TRBV18 and TRBJ2-1; TRBD2 matches at 10 bases. The CDR3 spans 15 residues. Germline CDR1 reads KGHSH; CDR2 reads LQKENI. V was pared by 6 bases and J by 7 bases, with 9 bases of the junction left unmatched. CDR3 in amino acids: CASSVEAGGSNEQFF. The CDR3 DNA sequence: TGTGCCAGCTCCGTTGAAGCGGGAGGGAGTAATGAGCAGTTCTTC.

J is TRBJ2-2 and V is TRBV19; 9 positions match TRBD1. J gave up 4 bases and V 5 bases, and 5 bases lay outside the gene matches. Germline V gene data show CDR1 as LNHDA and CDR2 as SQIVND (reference sequence). The CDR3 consists of 15 residues. The CDR3 reads CASSPRTGATGELFF. The CDR3, as DNA: TGTGCCAGTAGTCCTCGGACAGGGGCCACCGGGGAGCTGTTTTTT.

This clone was counted a few times. The V gene is TRBV4-3, the J gene TRBJ1-6, with 9 bases lining up with TRBD1. Losses at the gene ends were 2 bases for V and 11 bases for J; bases not matched to a gene: 7. Germline CDR1 reads LGHNA; CDR2 reads YSLEER. The CDR3 runs to 15 residues. Here the CDR3 reads CASSQSGTGFPPLHF. CDR3 DNA: TGCGCCAGCAGCCAATCCGGGACAGGGTTTCCACCCCTCCACTTT.

This clone was picked up a small number of times. The V gene is TRBV7-8, the J gene TRBJ1-2; 8 bases align to TRBD1. Germline trimming cut 1 base from V and 8 bases from J; bases unmatched to any gene: 3. The length of the CDR3 is 13 residues. Germline values: CDR1 SGHVS, CDR2 FQNEAQ. DNA of the CDR3: TGTGCCAGCAGCTTAGTGACAGGGGAAGGCTACACCTTC. Amino acids: CASSLVTGEGYTF.

This clone was seen a few times. This chain links TRBV25-1 with TRBJ1-1, with D perhaps TRBD1 (5 bases). This CDR3 is built from 11 residues. Germline CDR1 reads MGHDK; CDR2 reads SYGVNS. Trimming cost V 7 bases and J 5 bases, with 8 bases left between them. For the CDR3, the DNA is TGTGCCAGCACTAGGGGTACTGAAGCTTTCTTT. Amino acids: CASTRGTEAFF.

V gene TRBV19 combines with J gene TRBJ1-4, with D possibly TRBD1 on 5 matching bases. Trimming took 7 bases from V and 0 from J, leaving 12 bases between them. Germline CDR1 is LNHDA and CDR2 is SQIVND (reference sequence). This CDR3 is 15 amino acids long. DNA for the CDR3: TGTGCCAGTACCCCGGGGGGGGCAACTAATGAAAAACTGTTTTTT. As protein: CASTPGGATNEKLFF.

This chain connects TRBV5-1 to TRBJ2-1, with 7 bases fitting TRBD2. The junction had 6 bases not matched to a gene; V was cut back by 0 bases and J by 9 bases. This CDR3 region has 14 residues. CDR1 is SGHRS and CDR2 is YFSETQ in the germline V gene. The CDR3 sequence is CASSLESSGSEQFF. In DNA, the CDR3 is TGCGCCAGCAGCTTGGAGTCTAGCGGCTCTGAGCAGTTCTTC.

The chain links TRBV5-1 to TRBJ2-3; 15 bases fit TRBD2. The germline V gene encodes CDR1 SGHRS and CDR2 YFSETQ. The CDR3 has 17 amino acids. V lost 5 bases and J lost 3; bases outside the gene matches: 7. The CDR3 loop is CASSDGLAGGLTDTQYF. The DNA of the CDR3 is TGCGCCAGCAGTGACGGACTAGCGGGAGGGCTAACAGATACGCAGTATTTT.

The chain recombines TRBV5-1 with TRBJ1-2; 9 bases are a match to TRBD1. Germline CDR1 is SGHRS and CDR2 is YFSETQ. The junction had 7 bases not matched to a gene; V was cut back by 4 bases and J by 6 bases. The CDR3 is made up of 14 amino acids. As DNA, the CDR3 is TGCGCCAGCAGCGACACAGGGGGCGCGGATGGCTACACCTTC. Translating it yields CASSDTGGADGYTF.

The chain combines TRBV5-1 with TRBJ2-7, with TRBD1 as a possible D gene (6 bases). This CDR3 is 12 amino acids long. V lost 4 bases and J lost 6, with 11 bases in between. Germline CDR1 and CDR2: SGHRS and YFSETQ. Here the CDR3 reads CASSLEGGEQYF. CDR3 nucleotides: TGCGCCAGCAGCCTCGAAGGGGGCGAGCAGTACTTC.

This chain links TRBV5-5 with TRBJ2-1; 10 nucleotides line up with TRBD1. V was clipped by 4 bases and J by 4 bases; unmatched bases: 5. CDR1 SGHKS and CDR2 YYEKEE come from the germline V gene (reference sequence). CDR3 length: 15 amino acids. CDR3: CASSPGTGVYNEQFF. For the CDR3, the DNA is TGTGCCAGCAGCCCCGGGACAGGGGTTTACAATGAGCAGTTCTTC.

The chain has TRBV9 and TRBJ2-2, with unresolved D. V lost 0 bases and J lost 4, with 16 bases in between. Germline V CDR1 and CDR2: SGDLS, YYNGEE. The CDR3 is made up of 17 amino acids. CDR3 protein: CASSVALGAQSTGELFF. The CDR3 bases are TGTGCCAGCAGCGTAGCATTGGGCGCCCAGAGCACCGGGGAGCTGTTTTTT.

The gene calls are TRBV25-1 and TRBJ2-2; 7 bases align to TRBD1. There are 15 residues in the CDR3. Germline V CDR1 and CDR2: MGHDK, SYGVNS. The junction had 4 bases not matched to a gene; V was cut back by 5 bases and J by 1 base. The CDR3 reads CASSPGQKNTGELFF. The CDR3 DNA follows: TGTGCCAGCAGTCCGGGACAGAAGAACACCGGGGAGCTGTTTTTT.

A few counts support this clone. The genes are TRBV5-1 and TRBJ1-4; D is possibly TRBD1 (5 bases). There are 14 residues in the CDR3. Germline CDR1 reads SGHRS; CDR2 reads YFSETQ. Trimming left V 7 bases short and J 8 bases short, with 18 bases between. The CDR3 is CASARDGGEEKLFF. In nucleotides, the CDR3 is TGCGCCAGCGCCCGGGACGGGGGGGAAGAAAAACTGTTTTTT.

This chain joins TRBV4-2 and TRBJ2-1; the match to TRBD1 covers 9 bases. The germline V gene has CDR1 LGHNA and CDR2 YNFKEQ. Trimming at V came to 3 bases and at J to 4 bases, leaving 16 bases not matched to a gene. There are 19 residues in the CDR3. In DNA, the CDR3 is TGTGCCAGCAGCCAGCGACAGGGGGGGAATCCGGAACCGTACAATGAGCAGTTCTTC. Its translation: CASSQRQGGNPEPYNEQFF.

In regard to this clone: The junction departs from the called germline gene at one end, perhaps through a read error. The chain is built from TRBV7-7 and TRBJ2-5; D unclear. This CDR3 is built from 15 residues. Germline CDR1 is SSHAT and CDR2 is FNYEAQ (reference sequence). The CDR3 sequence is CASSFSMGSVETQYF. The DNA for the CDR3 is TGTGCTAGCAGCTTTTCTATGGGCTCCGTAGAGACCCAGTACTTC. Combining the CDR3 with reference TRBV7-7 and TRBJ2-5 gives the whole variable domain GAGVSQSPRYKVTKRGQDVTLRCDPISSHATLYWYQQALGQGPEFLTYFNYEAQPDKSGLPSDRFSAERPEGSISTLTIQRTEQRDSAMYRCASSFSMGSVETQYFGPGTRLLVL.

This clone was counted between two and nine times. This chain connects TRBV2 to TRBJ1-5; possibly TRBD1 for D (6 bases). The CDR3 spans 17 residues. Trimming cost V 4 bases and J 0 bases, with 16 bases left between them. CDR1 is SNHLY, CDR2 FYNNEI, per germline. CDR3 coding DNA: TGTGCCAGCAGTGCCTCGATCTTGACAGGTAGCAATCAGCCCCAGCATTTT. This translates into CASSASILTGSNQPQHF.

V is TRBV2 and J is TRBJ1-1, with TRBD1 identical over 10 bases. Germline V gene data show CDR1 as SNHLY and CDR2 as FYNNEI. V lost 5 bases and J lost 4; bases outside the gene matches: 4. The CDR3 extends over 14 amino acids. The CDR3 is CASSRQGASTEAFF. The CDR3 nucleotides read TGTGCCAGCAGTCGACAGGGGGCAAGCACTGAAGCTTTCTTT. The full variable domain, in which reference TRBV2 and TRBJ1-1 provide the parts outside the CDR3, is EPEVTQTPSHQVTQMGQEVILRCVPISNHLYFYWYRQILGQKVEFLVSFYNNEISEKSEIFDDQFSVERPDGSNFTLKIRSTKLEDSAMYFCASSRQGASTEAFFGQGTRLTVV.

J is TRBJ2-6 and V is TRBV5-1, with 11 bases fitting TRBD1. The germline V gene encodes CDR1 SGHRS and CDR2 YFSETQ. The CDR3 extends over 18 amino acids. V lost 4 bases, J lost 0 bases, and 6 bases stayed unmatched. The CDR3 is CASSGRDRGFSGANVLTF. CDR3 in DNA: TGCGCCAGCAGCGGCCGGGACAGGGGGTTCTCTGGGGCCAACGTCCTGACTTTC.

A single count supports this clone. The gene calls are TRBV10-3 and TRBJ1-6; D remains unclear. V was shortened by 7 bases and J by 9 bases, with 19 bases between the two germline ends. This CDR3 is 15 amino acids long. Germline CDR1 reads ENHRY; CDR2 reads SYGVKD. The CDR3 sequence: CAIKEGLKGASPLHF. CDR3 nucleotide sequence: TGTGCCATCAAAGAGGGCCTAAAAGGAGCTTCACCCCTCCACTTT.

The rearrangement links TRBV6-5 to TRBJ1-1, with a tentative D call TRBD1 (5 bases). The germline V gene has CDR1 MNHEY and CDR2 SVGAGI. This CDR3 is built from 11 residues. V lost 10 bases and J lost 8, with 14 bases in between. CDR3 nucleotides: TGTGCCACCCAGGGCCGGCAGGAAGCTTTCTTT. Translating gives CATQGRQEAFF.

The genes are TRBV6-6 and TRBJ2-7, with 10 bases aligning to TRBD1. CDR1 MNHNY and CDR2 SVGAGI come from the germline V gene (reference sequence). Losses at the gene ends were 5 bases for V and 7 bases for J; bases not matched to a gene: 11. The CDR3 covers 15 residues. The CDR3 sequence: CASSPRQGASREQYF. The CDR3 nucleotides read TGTGCCAGCAGTCCCAGACAGGGGGCGAGTAGAGAGCAGTACTTC.

The genes are TRBV2 and TRBJ1-3; 9 positions agree with TRBD1. The CDR3 has 15 residues. Per the germline V gene, CDR1 is SNHLY and CDR2 is FYNNEI. V lost 9 bases and J lost 2; bases outside the gene matches: 8. CDR3 sequence (DNA): TGTGCCAGTTGGGCCGGGACAGGGCCTGGAAACACCATATATTTT. This gives the protein CASWAGTGPGNTIYF.

The J gene is TRBJ1-2, the V gene TRBV4-1; D possibly corresponds to TRBD1 (5 bases). Trimming stripped 0 bases from V and 1 base from J, with 9 bases between. The CDR3 is 15 residues long. The V gene's germline CDR1 is MGHRA and CDR2 YSYEKL. CDR3 amino acids: CASSQEGHSNYGYTF. In DNA, the CDR3 is TGCGCCAGCAGCCAAGAGGGGCACAGTAACTATGGCTACACCTTC.

This chain links TRBV5-6 with TRBJ1-1, with D perhaps matching TRBD1 (5 bases). The germline CDR1 and CDR2 sequences are SGHDT and YYEEEE. Trimming took off 0 bases at V and 5 bases at J, with 8 bases between the two ends. This CDR3 has 13 residues. CDR3 amino acids: CASSLGAGTEAFF. Written as DNA, the CDR3 is TGTGCCAGCAGCTTGGGTGCAGGGACTGAAGCTTTCTTT.

The V call is TRBV11-2, the J call TRBJ2-1; the D is unclear. The length of the CDR3 is 14 residues. Germline CDR1 reads SGHAT; CDR2 reads FQNNGV. Trimming removed 1 base from V and 5 bases from J, with 9 bases in between. The CDR3 spells CASSLGDLHNEQFF. The CDR3 region has the DNA TGTGCCAGCAGCTTAGGAGACTTACACAATGAGCAGTTCTTC.

This chain joins TRBV9 and TRBJ2-5, with 8 bases aligning to TRBD1. This CDR3 contains 13 residues. J was trimmed by 6 bases and V by 3 bases; bases with no gene match: 4. In germline, CDR1 is SGDLS, CDR2 YYNGEE. CDR3: CASSDRGVKTQYF. Written as DNA, the CDR3 is TGTGCCAGCAGCGACAGGGGGGTAAAGACCCAGTACTTC.

The chain couples TRBV7-6 to TRBJ2-5; possible D gene TRBD1, 5 bases. Trimming took off 1 base at V and 1 base at J, with 10 bases between the two ends. CDR1 and CDR2 (germline): SGHVS, FNYEAQ. The CDR3 covers 15 residues. This CDR3 is CASSLGQGPQETQYF. As DNA, the CDR3 is TGTGCCAGCAGCTTAGGCCAGGGCCCCCAAGAGACCCAGTACTTC.

This clone appeared a single time. The chain recombines TRBV6-5 with TRBJ1-2, with a weak D call TRBD1 (6 bases). Germline V lookup: CDR1 MNHEY, CDR2 SVGAGI. With 7 bases removed from V and 2 bases from J, the gap between germline ends came to 11 bases. The CDR3 length is 13 residues. The CDR3 is CASKRDNNYGYTF. The DNA for the CDR3 is TGTGCCAGCAAGAGGGACAACAACTATGGCTACACCTTC.

This clone was detected only a few times. J is TRBJ2-5 and V is TRBV7-9; TRBD1 matches at 11 bases. Germline V gene sequence: CDR1 SEHNR, CDR2 FQNEAQ (reference sequence). Trimming took 5 bases from V and 4 from J; bases not matched to a gene: 3. The CDR3 totals 14 residues. CDR3 nucleotide sequence: TGTGCCAGCAGCCTGGGGACAGGGGGAGAGACCCAGTACTTC. This translates into CASSLGTGGETQYF. Variable domain in full (rest from reference TRBV7-9 and TRBJ2-5): DTGVSQNPRHKITKRGQNVTFRCDPISEHNRLYWYRQTLGQGPEFLTYFQNEAQLEKSRLLSDRFSAERPKGSFSTLEIQRTEQGDSAMYLCASSLGTGGETQYFGPGTRLLVL.